These 19 T cell receptor beta chains were all obtained from the same sample, sequenced in a study of identical twins (dated by TCRdb to the mid-2010s). The library was made by 5' RACE. TCRdb names Illumina HiSeq 2000 as the instrument used. TCRdb reprocessed the public reads (quality trimming at Q25 with fastp, clone calling with MiXCR) and kept in-frame beta chains. When rows share a CDR3 protein, they turn into one entry using the most common DNA and genes. The table for this sample lists nearly 650,000 distinct CDR3 sequences; around 7.5% of them were counted only once. Roughly 1.5% of the sample rests with the top ten. The same sample was also studied in work on yellow fever vaccine responses in identical twins.

Sequenced: PBMCs. These receptor sequences come from a woman under 30 in good health.

This clonotype appeared a few times. The chain is built from TRBV7-8 and TRBJ2-7; the match to TRBD2 covers 7 bases. J lost 2 bases, V lost 5 bases, and 12 bases had no gene match. The V gene's germline CDR1 is SGHVS and CDR2 FQNEAQ. This CDR3 is 16 amino acids long. CDR3 protein: CASSPRGASGAYEQYF. CDR3 DNA: TGTGCCAGCAGCCCCCGAGGGGCTAGCGGAGCCTACGAGCAGTACTTC.

This clonotype has ten or more counts. V is TRBV29-1 and J is TRBJ2-2; 9 bases agree with TRBD1. V was pared by 2 bases and J by 1 base, with 8 bases of the junction left unmatched. The CDR3 has 17 amino acids. CDR1 and CDR2 (germline): SQVTM, ANQGSEA. As DNA, the CDR3 is TGCAGCGTTGAAAACAGGGGGCAACAGAGGAACACCGGGGAGCTGTTTTTT. Translation: CSVENRGQQRNTGELFF.

The V call is TRBV11-2, the J call TRBJ1-6, with TRBD1 as a possible D gene (5 bases). Germline V gives CDR1 SGHAT, CDR2 FQNNGV. Trimming removed 2 bases from V and 9 bases from J, with 8 bases in between. This CDR3 has 13 amino acids. In DNA form, the CDR3 reads TGTGCCAGCAGCTTACGGGGGGGTTCACCCCTCCACTTT. Protein: CASSLRGGSPLHF.

This clonotype was counted at least ten times. The rearrangement uses TRBV5-1 and TRBJ1-6, with TRBD1 matching 7 bases. V shed 0 bases and J 6 bases; nucleotides not matched to a gene: 3. The CDR3 consists of 15 residues. CDR1 and CDR2 from the germline V gene are SGHRS and YFSETQ. The CDR3 loop is CASSLGDSLNSPLHF. The CDR3 coding sequence is TGCGCCAGCAGCTTGGGGGACAGCCTTAATTCACCCCTCCACTTT.

This clonotype was counted only a few times. The V call is TRBV12-3 or TRBV12-4, the J call TRBJ2-7, with 8 bases lining up with TRBD1. The CDR3 loop spans 15 amino acids. V shed 0 bases and J 5 bases; nucleotides not matched to a gene: 6. For the CDR3, the DNA is TGTGCCAGCAGTTTAGCAGGGACAGGTGGCGACGAGCAGTACTTC. It encodes CASSLAGTGGDEQYF.

The V call is TRBV11-2, the J call TRBJ1-2; D remains unclear. This CDR3 is 15 amino acids long. Germline lookup yields CDR1 SGHAT and CDR2 FQNNGV. Trimming took off 5 bases at V and 8 bases at J, with 21 bases between the two ends. CDR3 nucleotide sequence: TGTGCCAGCAGCCCGGACCTGGGGTCGCCGTGGGGCTACACCTTC. Its protein is CASSPDLGSPWGYTF.

This chain connects TRBV12-3 or TRBV12-4 to TRBJ1-5; D unclear. The CDR3 has 15 residues. V was cut by 5 bases and J by 3 bases, with 14 bases left in between. CDR3 nucleotide sequence: TGTGCCAGCAGTCCCTTCTGGGTCGCCAATCAGCCCCAGCATTTT. This translates into CASSPFWVANQPQHF.

Ten or more counts support this clonotype. The genes are TRBV20-1 and TRBJ2-1; possibly TRBD2 for D (6 bases). The CDR3 spans 14 residues. Trimming cost V 3 bases and J 2 bases, with 11 bases left between them. The germline gives CDR1 DFQATT, CDR2 SNEGSKA (reference sequence). The CDR3 DNA reads TGCAGTGCTAGGGTACGGGAGACCTACAATGAGCAGTTCTTC. Its protein product is CSARVRETYNEQFF.

This clonotype was detected only a few times. The genes are TRBV5-1 and TRBJ2-2; tentative D call: TRBD1 (5 bases). Trimming took 4 bases from V and 0 from J, leaving 10 bases between them. The CDR3 is 15 amino acids. CDR1 is SGHRS, CDR2 YFSETQ, per germline. CDR3 sequence: CASSRGRTNTGELFF. CDR3 sequence (DNA): TGCGCCAGCAGCAGGGGAAGAACGAACACCGGGGAGCTGTTTTTT.

This clonotype was found many times. This sequence joins TRBV5-6 and TRBJ1-6; 8 bases are shared with TRBD1. CDR3 length equals 15 residues. With 3 bases clipped from V and 7 bases from J, the junction kept 6 bases outside the gene matches. CDR1 is SGHDT and CDR2 is YYEEEE in the germline V gene. CDR3 residues: CASSSRQGANSPLHF. In DNA, the CDR3 is TGTGCCAGCAGCTCGAGGCAGGGGGCGAATTCACCCCTCCACTTT.

A few counts support this clonotype. The chain couples TRBV29-1 to TRBJ2-1; D possibly matches TRBD1 or TRBD2 (5 bases each). The CDR3 contains 13 residues. Germline V gene data show CDR1 as SQVTM and CDR2 as ANQGSEA. With 5 bases removed from V and 4 bases from J, the gap between germline ends came to 12 bases. CDR3 DNA: TGCAGCGTTCTGTGGGGGAGTTACAATGAGCAGTTCTTC. Amino acids: CSVLWGSYNEQFF.

In its sample, this clonotype was seen many times. V gene TRBV5-1 combines with J gene TRBJ2-5, with D possibly being TRBD1 or TRBD2 (5 bases each). Between the trimmed V and J ends, which lost 0 bases and 3 bases, there was a span of 12 bases. Germline assignment: CDR1 SGHRS and CDR2 YFSETQ. This CDR3 region has 15 residues. DNA of the CDR3: TGCGCCAGCAGCTTGGGAGGGACCAGGAAAGAGACCCAGTACTTC. Protein product: CASSLGGTRKETQYF.

At least ten counts were recorded for this clonotype. The chain is built from TRBV7-8 and TRBJ2-7; 7 nucleotides agree with TRBD2. V gave up 7 bases and J gave up 2 bases; unmatched junction bases: 20. Germline-derived CDR1 and CDR2 are SGHVS and FQNEAQ. There are 18 residues in the CDR3. The CDR3 is CASTKSTGTTTGAYEQYF. The CDR3, as DNA: TGTGCCAGCACCAAGAGTACCGGGACTACTACCGGGGCCTACGAGCAGTACTTC.

This clonotype was detected ten times or more. The genes are TRBV5-6 and TRBJ2-7; D call uncertain. This CDR3 region has 15 residues. The germline CDR1 and CDR2 sequences are SGHDT and YYEEEE. Trimming removed 5 bases from V and 4 bases from J, with 19 bases in between. The CDR3: CASRTGPATKYEQYF. CDR3 nucleotide sequence: TGTGCCAGCAGAACGGGTCCGGCTACAAAATACGAGCAGTACTTC. The complete variable domain, with remaining parts taken from reference TRBV5-6 and TRBJ2-7, reads DAGVTQSPTHLIKTRGQQVTLRCSPKSGHDTVSWYQQALGQGPQFIFQYYEEEERQRGNFPDRFSGHQFPNYSSELNVNALLLGDSALYLCASRTGPATKYEQYFGPGTRLTVT.

This clonotype was seen more than once but under ten times. This chain links TRBV20-1 with TRBJ2-7; either TRBD1 or TRBD2 may supply D (6 bases each). V lost 6 bases, J lost 2 bases, and 17 bases lay in between. Germline-derived CDR1 and CDR2 are DFQATT and SNEGSKA (reference sequence). This CDR3 contains 14 residues. DNA for the CDR3: TGCAGTGCAAGTGGCGGAGGGGACACCTACGAGCAGTACTTC. Protein product: CSASGGGDTYEQYF.

At least ten counts were recorded for this clonotype. The rearrangement links TRBV10-1 to TRBJ2-3; the match to TRBD2 covers 11 bases. Germline loops: CDR1 WNHNN, CDR2 SYGVQD (reference sequence). Trimming cost V 3 bases and J 3 bases; bases outside gene matches: 5. The CDR3 contains 16 residues. The CDR3 DNA reads TGCGCCAGCAGTGACCGTACTAGCGGGAGTACAGATACGCAGTATTTT. Translated, it gives CASSDRTSGSTDTQYF.

The chain uses TRBV3-1 and TRBJ1-4, with D perhaps matching TRBD1 (6 bases). The CDR3 is 15 amino acids. Trimming removed 6 bases from V and 1 base from J, with 12 bases in between. CDR1 is LGHDT and CDR2 is YNNKEL in the germline V gene (reference sequence). The CDR3, as DNA: TGTGCCAGCAGGGAAAAGACAGGAACTAATGAAAAACTGTTTTTT. This codes for CASREKTGTNEKLFF.

This clonotype was counted many times. Germline and junction disagree at one end, which may indicate a read error. V gene TRBV4-1 combines with J gene TRBJ2-5; D is undetermined. The CDR3 is 12 residues long. Germline V gene lookup returns CDR1 MGHRA and CDR2 YSYEKL. The CDR3 DNA reads as TGTGCCAGCAGTCAGGACCGAGAGACCCAGTACTTC. The encoded protein is CASSQDRETQYF.

This clonotype has just a few counts. The chain has TRBV7-9 and TRBJ1-6; tentative D call: TRBD1 (6 bases). This CDR3 is 14 amino acids long. Per germline, CDR1 SEHNR and CDR2 FQNEAQ (reference sequence). Trimming took off 3 bases at V and 6 bases at J, with 9 bases between the two ends. Here the CDR3 DNA reads TGTGCCAGCAGCTTGCCAGGGGTTAATTCACCCCTCCACTTT. Its translation is CASSLPGVNSPLHF.